This TCR beta chain is from a study of T cell repertoires in cytomegalovirus infection (dated by TCRdb to about 2019). The study in broad terms: The HLA type of each donor mattered for the analysis, because public TCR beta signatures pointed to carriage of CMV infection along with the matching HLA type.

Sequencing used an Illumina HiSeq 1500. TCRdb's own reprocessing of the public reads used fastp at Q25 and MiXCR and kept productive beta chains. One record per CDR3 amino acid sequence lists the most common genes and DNA. A total of around 130,000 distinct CDR3 sequences appear in this sample, about 24% of them only once. Together, the top ten hold roughly 35% of the sample. In the case of this clonotype: The target of this receptor is not known. No much larger clonotype is one base removed from it; base qualities were not supplied.

The germline V gene encodes CDR1 MNHGY and CDR2 SAAAGT. V is pared back by 8 bases and J by 2 bases, with 10 bases lying between the germline termini. Its CDR3 holds 13 amino acids, cysteine through phenylalanine. Only CDR3 DNA is held: 39 bases, read in frame from base 1. The study at large found these results: The ex vivo response was dominated by HLA-C-restricted CMV-specific TCR beta clonotypes, which also provided the single most frequent clonotype in two of eight donors. In both this cohort and an independent cohort of a few hundred donors, the cumulative frequency of public TCR beta family members distinguished carriers of CMV infection plus the relevant HLA type.

The chain was built from TRBV6-8 and TRBJ2-1; TRBD2 is a weak D gene call, 6 bases matching. The clonotype comes from a human donor in good health (CMV status not recorded). Some clones in this sample may be carry-over from other donors' samples. The sample was PBMCs, sequenced either directly or after in vitro stimulation (not recorded which). The nucleotide sequence is given as TGTGCCAGCGGGACTCCGACCTACAATGAGCAGTTCTTC. Its translation is CASGTPTYNEQFF.